This T cell receptor (beta chain) was recovered during a study of blood T cell repertoires in COVID-19 (dated by TCRdb to 2019 to 2021). About the study as a whole: Samples covering the acute and convalescent phases of COVID-19 were provided by collaborators in the United States, Italy and Spain. The dataset comprised deeply sampled blood TCRbeta repertoires from subjects exposed to, actively infected with, or recovered from COVID-19. A freely available public database, intended as a resource for researchers studying the immune response to SARS-CoV-2, is where the repertoires were released. Samples were obtained from the ongoing ImmuneRACE study (first 160 participants) and from approximately 1,200 subjects provided by 6 global collaborators. HLA class I and class II types, where available, came from metadata supplied by the sample provider rather than from assay-based typing. The material from the prospective study consisted of cDNA or gDNA derived from T cells, B-cell-depleted T cells, or PBMCs. The sample metadata nearly always contained a de-identified subject ID, COVID-19 status, age in years and sex.

TCRbeta CDR3 regions were amplified from genomic DNA by means of the immunoSEQ Assay, a bias-controlled multiplex PCR. The authors' pipeline ran thus. The number of nucleated cells in each sample was estimated by amplification of reference gene primers within the assay. To quantify the absolute abundance of each unique TCRbeta CDR3 rearrangement, sequence reads were collapsed and filtered. For each sample, productive Simpson clonality was calculated as the square root of Simpson's diversity index over productive rearrangements. The table comes from immuneACCESS by way of TCRdb, which keeps in-frame sequences with V and J called. Part of the clones is missing from these tables; in studies checked, under half for an unresolved V gene and the rest for unknown reasons. The DNA gave D and trimming, while V, J and clone size come from that table. The sample yields hundreds of thousands of clones; 80% to 90% were counted once. The ten largest clones take up roughly 1.1% of the sample.

In the prospective study, participants were about 18 to 89 years old, resided in approximately 22 geographic areas of the United States, and were enrolled through a virtual design. Cohort assignment in the prospective study relied on participant-reported clinical history from a screening survey and a study questionnaire. Recovered participants in ImmuneRACE Cohort 3 were defined as having two consecutive negative NP/OP PCR tests, clearance from a healthcare professional, or resolution of symptoms. In the prospective study, whole blood, serum and a nasopharyngeal or oropharyngeal swab were collected from each participant by mobile phlebotomists. Participants in the prospective study had the option to provide additional blood draws and questionnaires over a roughly two-month period. Before DNA extraction, prospective study blood samples were shipped either frozen or at room temperature. What the study reported, not specific to this receptor: Clinical and demographic metadata were provided uncurated, with the amount varying by source and participant.

This clone showed up just once. Its binding antigen is unknown. Base qualities are not at hand, and no much larger clone is one base apart. Trimming leaves V shorter by 8 bases and J shorter by 11 bases, with the junction holding 8 bases beyond the gene matches. From its cysteine to its phenylalanine, the CDR3 spans 11 amino acids. The only DNA kept is the CDR3, 33 bases in frame from the first base. The CDR1 and CDR2 encoded by the germline V gene (reference sequence) are LNHDA and SQIVND. This receptor chain uses TRBV19 and TRBJ1-2, and 7 junctional nucleotides match TRBD1. The clonotype comes from a man aged 25 to 40 who had recovered from COVID-19. What was sequenced was PBMCs or T cells enriched from blood (not recorded which). The sequence in DNA is TGTGCCAGTCGGACAGGAATGGGATACACCTTC. Translated, this gives CASRTGMGYTF.